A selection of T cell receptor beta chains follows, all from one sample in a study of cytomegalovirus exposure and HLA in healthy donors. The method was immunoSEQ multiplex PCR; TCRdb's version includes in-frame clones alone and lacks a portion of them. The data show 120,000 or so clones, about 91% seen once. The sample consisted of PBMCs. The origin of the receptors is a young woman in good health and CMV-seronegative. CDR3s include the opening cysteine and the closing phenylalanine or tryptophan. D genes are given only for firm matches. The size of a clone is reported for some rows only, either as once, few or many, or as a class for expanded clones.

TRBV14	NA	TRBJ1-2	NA	TGTGCCAGCAGCCAAGGTGAAGCCTATGGCTACACCTTC	CASSQGEAYGYTF
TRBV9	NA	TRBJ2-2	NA	TGTGCCAGCAGCGTAGGAGGAATAACGAACACCGGGGAGCTGTTTTTT	CASSVGGITNTGELFF
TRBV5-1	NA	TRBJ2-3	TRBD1	TGCGCCAGCAGCTTACAGGGGGCAGGAGATACGCAGTATTTT	CASSLQGAGDTQYF
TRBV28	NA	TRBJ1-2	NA	TGTGCCAGCAGTTTGCGGGGCGGCTACACCTTC	CASSLRGGYTF
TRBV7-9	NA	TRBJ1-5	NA	TGTGCCAGCAGCCAGACGGGAAGTAATCAGCCCCAGCATTTT	CASSQTGSNQPQHF
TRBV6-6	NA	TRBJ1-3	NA	TGTGCCAGCAGTAGGACAGTGCCTGGAAACACCATATATTTT	CASSRTVPGNTIYF
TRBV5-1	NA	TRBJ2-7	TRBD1	TGCGCCAGCAGCTCGGCACCGGGACAGTTCTACGAGCAGTACTTC	CASSSAPGQFYEQYF
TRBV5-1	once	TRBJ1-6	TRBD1	TGCGCCAGCAGAATACAGGGGATGGTTTATAATTCACCCCTCCACTTT	CASRIQGMVYNSPLHF
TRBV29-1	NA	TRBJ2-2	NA	TGCAGTGCAGGGCCTATCGAACCCCCGGGCACCGGGGAGCTGTTTTTT	CSAGPIEPPGTGELFF
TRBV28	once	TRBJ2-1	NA	TGTGCCAGCAGTTTACGGGCCTACAATGAGCAGTTCTTC	CASSLRAYNEQFF
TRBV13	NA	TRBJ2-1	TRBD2	TGTGCCAGCAGCATCCTAGCGGGGTACAATGAGCAGTTCTTC	CASSILAGYNEQFF
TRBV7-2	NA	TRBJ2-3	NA	TGTGCCAGCAGCTTAGCCCCTTTACTAGGTAATACGCAGTATTTT	CASSLAPLLGNTQYF
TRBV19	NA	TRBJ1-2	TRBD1	TGTGCCAGTAGTAACAGGGGGCCCAACTATGGCTACACCTTC	CASSNRGPNYGYTF
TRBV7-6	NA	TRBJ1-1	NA	TGTGCCAGCAGCGCCCACAGGGAGTCGACTGAAGCTTTCTTT	CASSAHRESTEAFF
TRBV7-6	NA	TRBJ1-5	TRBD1	TGTGCCAGCAGCTACGGAGCGGACAGGGGTAGCAATCAGCCCCAGCATTTT	CASSYGADRGSNQPQHF
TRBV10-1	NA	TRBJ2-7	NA	TGCGCCAGCATCATCCCCCTCCCCCCGACTAGCTACGAGCAGTACTTC	CASIIPLPPTSYEQYF